This T cell receptor (beta chain) came from a study of cytomegalovirus exposure and HLA in healthy donors. This clone was picked up one time. Antigen: not known. CDR3 size: 15 residues. The germline CDR1 and CDR2 sequences are MDHEN and SYDVKM. V lost 8 bases and J 1 base, leaving 17 bases between the germline ends. The PCR ran on 60 Vbeta and 13 Jbeta primers. TCRdb keeps only in-frame clones here, not all; method: immunoSEQ multiplex PCR. The sample contains over 110,000 clones, 75% to 80% of which appear only once. Study conclusions and caveats: According to the study, approximately 150 TCR beta chains were cytomegalovirus-associated. Confirmation was obtained in vitro that three CMV-associated chains are specific for CMV antigens. It was shown in a later analysis that HLA-associated TCR beta chains were more clonally expanded than other, equally common chains. Later on, an analysis tied about 17,000 TCR beta sequences to HLA alleles at 0.05 false discovery rate.

Sequenced: PBMCs. The V and J genes are TRBV28 and TRBJ1-2; D might be TRBD1 (6 bases). The sequence derives from a woman aged 18-29 years in good health and CMV-seropositive. DNA for the CDR3: TGTGCCAGCTTCGGACAGAGGGGCTTTAACTATGGCTACACCTTC. Its protein is CASFGQRGFNYGYTF.